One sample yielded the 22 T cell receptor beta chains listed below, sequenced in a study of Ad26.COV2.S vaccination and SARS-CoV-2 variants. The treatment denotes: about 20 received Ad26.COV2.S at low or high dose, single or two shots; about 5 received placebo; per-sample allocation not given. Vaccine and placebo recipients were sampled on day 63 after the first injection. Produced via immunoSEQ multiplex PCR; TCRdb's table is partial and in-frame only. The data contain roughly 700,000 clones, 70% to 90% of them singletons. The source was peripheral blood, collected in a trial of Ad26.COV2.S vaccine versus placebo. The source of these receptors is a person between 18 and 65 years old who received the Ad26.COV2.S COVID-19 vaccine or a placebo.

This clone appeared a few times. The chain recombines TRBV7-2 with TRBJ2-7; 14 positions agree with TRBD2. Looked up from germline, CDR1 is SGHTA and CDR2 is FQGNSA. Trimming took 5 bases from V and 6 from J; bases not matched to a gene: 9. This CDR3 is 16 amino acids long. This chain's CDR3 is CASSPAGLAGVSEQYF. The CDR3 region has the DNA TGTGCCAGCAGCCCGGCGGGACTAGCGGGAGTTAGCGAGCAGTACTTC.

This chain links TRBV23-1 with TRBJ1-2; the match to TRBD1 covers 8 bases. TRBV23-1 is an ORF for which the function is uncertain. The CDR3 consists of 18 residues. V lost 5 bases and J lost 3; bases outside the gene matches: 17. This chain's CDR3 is CASSGFAFYDRGDYGYTF. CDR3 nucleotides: TGCGCCAGCAGTGGTTTTGCCTTCTACGACAGGGGAGACTATGGCTACACCTTC.

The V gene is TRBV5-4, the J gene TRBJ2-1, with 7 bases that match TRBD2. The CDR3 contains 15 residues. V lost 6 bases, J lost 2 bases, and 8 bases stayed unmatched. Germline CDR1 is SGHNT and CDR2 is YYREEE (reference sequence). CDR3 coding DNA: TGTGCCAGCAACGCTGGGAGGGGCCCCTACAATGAGCAGTTCTTC. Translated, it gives CASNAGRGPYNEQFF.

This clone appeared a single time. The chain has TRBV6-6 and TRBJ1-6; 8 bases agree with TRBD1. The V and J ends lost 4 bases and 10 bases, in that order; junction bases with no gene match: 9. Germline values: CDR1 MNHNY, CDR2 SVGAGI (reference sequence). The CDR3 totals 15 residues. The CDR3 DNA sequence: TGTGCCAGCAGTTCCGCCGGGACAGGATGGTCACCCCTCCACTTT. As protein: CASSSAGTGWSPLHF.

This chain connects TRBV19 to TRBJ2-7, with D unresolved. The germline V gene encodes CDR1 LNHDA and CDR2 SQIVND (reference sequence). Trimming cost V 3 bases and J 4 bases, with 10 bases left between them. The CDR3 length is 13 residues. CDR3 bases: TGTGCCAGTAGTATTAAGGTCGGATACGAGCAGTACTTC. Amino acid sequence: CASSIKVGYEQYF. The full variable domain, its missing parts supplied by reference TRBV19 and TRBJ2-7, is DGGITQSPKYLFRKEGQNVTLSCEQNLNHDAMYWYRQDPGQGLRLIYYSQIVNDFQKGDIAEGYSVSREKKESFPLTVTSAQKNPTAFYLCASSIKVGYEQYFGPGTRLTVT.

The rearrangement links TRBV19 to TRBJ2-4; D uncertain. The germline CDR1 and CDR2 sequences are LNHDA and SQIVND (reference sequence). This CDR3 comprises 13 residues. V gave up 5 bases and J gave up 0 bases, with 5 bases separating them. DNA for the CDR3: TGTGCCAGTAGTCTCCTAGCCAAAAACATTCAGTACTTC. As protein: CASSLLAKNIQYF.

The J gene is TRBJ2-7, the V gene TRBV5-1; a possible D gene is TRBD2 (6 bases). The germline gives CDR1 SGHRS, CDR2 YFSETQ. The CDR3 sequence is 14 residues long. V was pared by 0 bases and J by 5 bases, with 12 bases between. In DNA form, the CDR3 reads TGCGCCAGCAGCTTGGCCTCTGCGGGGAACGAGCAGTACTTC. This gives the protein CASSLASAGNEQYF.

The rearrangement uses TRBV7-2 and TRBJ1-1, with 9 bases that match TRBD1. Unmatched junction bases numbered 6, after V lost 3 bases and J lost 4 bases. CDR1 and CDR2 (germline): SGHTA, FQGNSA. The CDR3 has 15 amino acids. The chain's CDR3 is CASSFFTGGVTEAFF. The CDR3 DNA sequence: TGTGCCAGCAGCTTCTTCACAGGGGGCGTCACTGAAGCTTTCTTT.

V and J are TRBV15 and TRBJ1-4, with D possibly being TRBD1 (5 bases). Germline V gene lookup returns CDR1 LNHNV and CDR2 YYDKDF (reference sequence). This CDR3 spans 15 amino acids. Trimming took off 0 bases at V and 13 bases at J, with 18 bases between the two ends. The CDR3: CATSRDRREGSGLFF. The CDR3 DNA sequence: TGTGCCACCAGCAGAGACAGGCGGGAGGGGTCGGGACTGTTTTTT.

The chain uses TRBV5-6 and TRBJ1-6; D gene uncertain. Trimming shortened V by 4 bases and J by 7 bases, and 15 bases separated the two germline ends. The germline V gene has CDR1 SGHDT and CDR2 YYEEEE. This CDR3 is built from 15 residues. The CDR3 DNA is TGTGCCAGCAGCCCCCTGGAGGGCGGGAATTCACCCCTCCACTTT. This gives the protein CASSPLEGGNSPLHF.

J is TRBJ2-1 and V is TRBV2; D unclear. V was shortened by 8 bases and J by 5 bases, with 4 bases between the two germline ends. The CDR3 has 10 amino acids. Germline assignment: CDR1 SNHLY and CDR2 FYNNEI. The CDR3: CASSDNEQFF. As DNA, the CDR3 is TGTGCCAGCTCGGACAATGAGCAGTTCTTC.

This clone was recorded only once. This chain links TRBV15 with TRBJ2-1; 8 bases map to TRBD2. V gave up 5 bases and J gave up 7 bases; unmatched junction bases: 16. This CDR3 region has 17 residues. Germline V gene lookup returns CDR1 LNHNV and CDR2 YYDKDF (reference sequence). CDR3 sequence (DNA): TGTGCCACCAGCTCCCCTGACCCGGGACTAGGGTCTAATGAGCAGTTCTTC. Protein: CATSSPDPGLGSNEQFF.

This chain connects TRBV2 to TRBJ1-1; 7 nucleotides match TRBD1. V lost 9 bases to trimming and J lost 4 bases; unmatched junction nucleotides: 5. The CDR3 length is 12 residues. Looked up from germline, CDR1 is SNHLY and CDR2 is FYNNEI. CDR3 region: CARSTGVTEAFF. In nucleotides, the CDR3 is TGTGCCAGGAGTACAGGGGTCACTGAAGCTTTCTTT.

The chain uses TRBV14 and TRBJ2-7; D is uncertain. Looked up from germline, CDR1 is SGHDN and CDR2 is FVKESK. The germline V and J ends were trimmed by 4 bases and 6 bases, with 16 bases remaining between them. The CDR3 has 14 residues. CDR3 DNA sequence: TGTGCCAGCAGCCTTCTTTCAGGCCCTGCCGAGCAGTACTTC. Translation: CASSLLSGPAEQYF.

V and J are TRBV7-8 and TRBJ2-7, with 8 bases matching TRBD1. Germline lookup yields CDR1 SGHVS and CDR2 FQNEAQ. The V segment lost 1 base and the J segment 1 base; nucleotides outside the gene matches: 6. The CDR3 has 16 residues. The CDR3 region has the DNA TGTGCCAGCAGCTTAGGACAGGGGCCTCTATCCTACGAGCAGTACTTC. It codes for CASSLGQGPLSYEQYF.

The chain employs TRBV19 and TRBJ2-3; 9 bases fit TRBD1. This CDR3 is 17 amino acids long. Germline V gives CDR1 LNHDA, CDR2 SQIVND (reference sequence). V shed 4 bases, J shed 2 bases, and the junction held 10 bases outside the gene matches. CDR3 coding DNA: TGTGCCAGTAGTAACCGACAGGGGGGAGGGAACACAGATACGCAGTATTTT. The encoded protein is CASSNRQGGGNTDTQYF.

CDR3 sequence reads: CASSADRNPATYEQYF. The CDR3 nucleotides are TGTGCCAGCAGCGCAGACAGGAACCCCGCAACCTACGAGCAGTACTTC. V gene TRBV11-2 combines with J gene TRBJ2-7, with D maybe TRBD1 (6 bases). Per the germline V gene, CDR1 is SGHAT and CDR2 is FQNNGV. V was trimmed by 5 bases and J by 2 bases, leaving 19 bases between them. CDR3 length equals 16 residues.

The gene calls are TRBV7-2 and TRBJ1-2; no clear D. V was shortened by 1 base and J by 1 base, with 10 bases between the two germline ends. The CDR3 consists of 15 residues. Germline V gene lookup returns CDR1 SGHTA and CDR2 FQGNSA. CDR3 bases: TGTGCCAGCAGCTTAGATCGGGCCTATAACTATGGCTACACCTTC. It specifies CASSLDRAYNYGYTF.

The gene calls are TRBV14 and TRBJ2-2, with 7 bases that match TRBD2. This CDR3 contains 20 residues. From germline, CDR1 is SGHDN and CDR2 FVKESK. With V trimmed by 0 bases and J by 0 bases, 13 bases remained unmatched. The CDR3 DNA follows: TGTGCCAGCAGCCAAGAAATCCCCCGGGTCACTAGCGCGAACACCGGGGAGCTGTTTTTT. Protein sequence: CASSQEIPRVTSANTGELFF.

The CDR3 here is CASSLSLATYEQYF. The CDR3 bases are TGCGCCAGCAGCTTGTCACTAGCCACCTACGAGCAGTACTTC. The V gene is TRBV5-1, the J gene TRBJ2-7; maybe TRBD2 (6 bases). The CDR3 runs to 14 residues. Germline CDR1 and CDR2: SGHRS and YFSETQ. V dropped 1 base and J dropped 2 bases, with 10 bases sitting between them.

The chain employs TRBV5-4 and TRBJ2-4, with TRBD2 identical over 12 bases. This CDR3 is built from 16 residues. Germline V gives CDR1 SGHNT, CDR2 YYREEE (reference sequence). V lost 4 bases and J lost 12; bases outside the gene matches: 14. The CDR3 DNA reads TGTGCCAGCAGCACCCTAGCGGGGGGGCCCGGGTACACTCAGTACTTC. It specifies CASSTLAGGPGYTQYF.

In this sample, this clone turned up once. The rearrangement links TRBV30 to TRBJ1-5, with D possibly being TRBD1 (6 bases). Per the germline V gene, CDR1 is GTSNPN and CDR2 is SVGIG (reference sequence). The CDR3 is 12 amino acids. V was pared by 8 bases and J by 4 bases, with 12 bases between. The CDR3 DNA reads TGTGCCGCAGGGACACCTAATCAGCCCCAGCATTTT. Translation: CAAGTPNQPQHF.